What follows is one T cell receptor (beta chain) and its context. Orbital computed tomography, thyroid ultrasound, serum thyroxine and TRAb, and clinical symptoms together informed the diagnoses. This sample is drawn from a study of T cells in Graves' hyperthyroidism and ophthalmopathy. It was RNA transcripts that yielded the amplified TCR beta CDR3 regions. First-round RT-PCR targeting the TCR CDR3 was performed with the HTBI primer set. TCRdb re-called the multiplex PCR reads through MiXCR, storing one row per CDR3 protein. The table includes just under 750,000 distinct CDR3 sequences, about a third detected once. Trimming cost V 2 bases and J 0 bases, with 20 bases left between them. Germline V lookup: CDR1 SGHTA, CDR2 FQGNSA. The CDR3 runs to 18 residues.

The sample comprised blood. The clonotype was recovered from a woman aged 40 to 55 with Graves' hyperthyroidism. The rearrangement uses TRBV7-2 and TRBJ2-7; D unclear. The CDR3 protein is CASSLFVQGRSSSYEQYF. The DNA for the CDR3 is TGTGCCAGCAGCTTATTTGTTCAAGGTCGCAGTTCCTCCTACGAGCAGTACTTC. Full variable domain (outside the CDR3, taken from reference TRBV7-2 and TRBJ2-7): GAGVSQSPSNKVTEKGKDVELRCDPISGHTALYWYRQSLGQGLEFLIYFQGNSAPDKSGLPSDRFSAERTGGSVSTLTIQRTQQEDSAVYLCASSLFVQGRSSSYEQYFGPGTRLTVT.